This section outlines one TCR beta chain sequence together with its context. What it recognizes is unknown. The source of the sample is a study of a mutant IDH1 vaccine in newly diagnosed glioma. Across the whole study: Visit V13 took place at week 47, and visit V12 happened at week 35.

Data came from immunoSEQ multiplex PCR; TCRdb stores just in-frame clones and leaves some out. Among 30,000 or so clones listed, 65% to 85% were seen once. The time point denotes: week 35, safety follow-up. The vaccine gave 300 ug of a 20-mer mutant IDH1 peptide subcutaneously per dose. Eight vaccine injections were given to patients in weeks 1, 3, 5, 7, 11, 15, 19 and 23. Germline V lookup: CDR1 SGHVS, CDR2 FQNEAQ. The V gene lost 4 bases and the J gene lost 4 bases, with 23 bases spanning the gap. This CDR3 has 17 amino acids. The chain recombines TRBV7-8 with TRBJ2-7; D may be TRBD1 or TRBD2 (5 bases each). The clonotype was recovered from a woman aged 30 to 39 with glioma. Some clones in this sample may be carry-over from other donors' samples. The sample here was PBMCs, taken from a glioma patient whose treatment included an IDH1 peptide vaccine. CDR3 protein: CASSSYRDPKHGYEQYF. The CDR3 nucleotides read TGTGCCAGCAGCTCCTACCGGGACCCTAAGCACGGTTACGAGCAGTACTTC.